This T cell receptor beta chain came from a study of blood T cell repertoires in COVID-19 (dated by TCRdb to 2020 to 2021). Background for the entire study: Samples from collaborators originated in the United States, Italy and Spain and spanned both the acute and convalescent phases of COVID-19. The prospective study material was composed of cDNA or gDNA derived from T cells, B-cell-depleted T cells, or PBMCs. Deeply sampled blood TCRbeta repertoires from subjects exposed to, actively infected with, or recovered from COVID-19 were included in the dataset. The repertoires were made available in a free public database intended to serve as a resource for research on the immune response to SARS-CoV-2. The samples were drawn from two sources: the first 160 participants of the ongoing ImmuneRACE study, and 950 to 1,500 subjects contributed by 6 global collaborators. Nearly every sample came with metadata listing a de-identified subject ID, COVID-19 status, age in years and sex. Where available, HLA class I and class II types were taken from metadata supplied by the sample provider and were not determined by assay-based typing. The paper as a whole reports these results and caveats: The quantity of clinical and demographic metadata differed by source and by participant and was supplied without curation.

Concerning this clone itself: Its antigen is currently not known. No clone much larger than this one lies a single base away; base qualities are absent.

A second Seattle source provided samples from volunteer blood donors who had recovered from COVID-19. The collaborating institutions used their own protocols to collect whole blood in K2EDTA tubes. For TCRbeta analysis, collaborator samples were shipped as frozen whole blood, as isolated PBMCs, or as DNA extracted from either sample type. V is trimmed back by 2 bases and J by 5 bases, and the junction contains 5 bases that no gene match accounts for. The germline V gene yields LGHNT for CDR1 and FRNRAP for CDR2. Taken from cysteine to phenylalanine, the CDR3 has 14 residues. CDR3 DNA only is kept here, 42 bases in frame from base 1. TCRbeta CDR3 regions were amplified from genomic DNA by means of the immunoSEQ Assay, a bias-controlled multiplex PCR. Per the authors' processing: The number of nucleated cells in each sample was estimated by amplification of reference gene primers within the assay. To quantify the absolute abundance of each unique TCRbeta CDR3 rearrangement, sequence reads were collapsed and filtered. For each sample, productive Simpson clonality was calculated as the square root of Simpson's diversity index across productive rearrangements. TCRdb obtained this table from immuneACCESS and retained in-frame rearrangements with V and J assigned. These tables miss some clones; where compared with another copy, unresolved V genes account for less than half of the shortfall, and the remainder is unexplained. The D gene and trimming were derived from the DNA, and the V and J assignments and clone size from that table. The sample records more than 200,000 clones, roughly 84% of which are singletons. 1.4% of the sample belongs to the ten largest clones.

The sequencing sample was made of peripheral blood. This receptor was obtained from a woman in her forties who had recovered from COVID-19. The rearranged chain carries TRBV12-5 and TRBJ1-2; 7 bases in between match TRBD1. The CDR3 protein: CASGLTGAKYGYTF. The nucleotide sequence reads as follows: TGTGCTAGTGGTTTGACAGGGGCGAAGTATGGCTACACCTTC.